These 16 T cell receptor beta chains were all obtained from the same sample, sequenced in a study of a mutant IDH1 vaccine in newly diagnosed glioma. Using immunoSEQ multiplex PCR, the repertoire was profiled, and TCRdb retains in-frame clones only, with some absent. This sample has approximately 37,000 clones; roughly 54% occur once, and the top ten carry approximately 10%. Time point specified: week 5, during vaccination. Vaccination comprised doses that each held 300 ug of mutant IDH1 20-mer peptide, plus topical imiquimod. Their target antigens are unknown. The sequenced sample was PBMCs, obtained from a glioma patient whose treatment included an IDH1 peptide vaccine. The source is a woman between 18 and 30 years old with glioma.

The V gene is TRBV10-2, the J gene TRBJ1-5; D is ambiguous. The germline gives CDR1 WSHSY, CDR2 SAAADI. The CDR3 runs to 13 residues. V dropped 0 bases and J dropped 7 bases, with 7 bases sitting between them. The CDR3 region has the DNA TGCGCCAGCAGTGAGTCGTTGGGACAGCCCCAGCATTTT. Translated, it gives CASSESLGQPQHF.

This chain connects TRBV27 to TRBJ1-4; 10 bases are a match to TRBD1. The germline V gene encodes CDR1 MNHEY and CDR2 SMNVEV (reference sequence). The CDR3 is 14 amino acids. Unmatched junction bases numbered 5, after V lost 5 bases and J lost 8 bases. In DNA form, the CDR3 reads TGTGCCAGCAGTAAAATGACAGGGGGCGAAAAACTGTTTTTT. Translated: CASSKMTGGEKLFF.

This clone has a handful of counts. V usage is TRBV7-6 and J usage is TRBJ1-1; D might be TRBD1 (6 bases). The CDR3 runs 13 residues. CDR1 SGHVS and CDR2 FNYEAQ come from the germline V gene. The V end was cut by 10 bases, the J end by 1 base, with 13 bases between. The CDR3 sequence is CATVPTGNTEAFF. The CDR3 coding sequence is TGTGCCACCGTCCCGACAGGGAACACTGAAGCTTTCTTT.

The CDR3 DNA reads as TGCGCCAGCAGCTTGGACAGGGGATCGGCCGAGCAGTACTTC. Translating it yields CASSLDRGSAEQYF. V is TRBV5-1 and J is TRBJ2-7; TRBD1 matches 7 bases. Per germline, CDR1 SGHRS and CDR2 YFSETQ. This CDR3 is built from 14 residues. The J segment lost 6 bases and the V segment lost 0 bases, leaving 6 bases of the junction unmatched.

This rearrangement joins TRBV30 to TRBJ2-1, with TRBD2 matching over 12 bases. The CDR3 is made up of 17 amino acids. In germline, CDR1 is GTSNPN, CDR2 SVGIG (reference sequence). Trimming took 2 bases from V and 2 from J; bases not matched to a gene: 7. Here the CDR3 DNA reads TGTGCCTGGAGTATAACCAGGACTAGCGGGACCTACAATGAGCAGTTCTTC. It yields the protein CAWSITRTSGTYNEQFF.

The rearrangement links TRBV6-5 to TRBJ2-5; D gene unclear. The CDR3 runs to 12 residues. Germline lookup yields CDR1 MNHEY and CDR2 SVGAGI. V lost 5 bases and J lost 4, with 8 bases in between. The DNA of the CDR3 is TGTGCCAGCAGTCCGATCCGAGAGACCCAGTACTTC. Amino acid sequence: CASSPIRETQYF.

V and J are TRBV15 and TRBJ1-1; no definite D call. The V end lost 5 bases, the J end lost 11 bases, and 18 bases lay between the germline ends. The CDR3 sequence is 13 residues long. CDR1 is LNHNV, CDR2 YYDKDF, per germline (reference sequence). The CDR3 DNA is TGTGCCACCAGCGACCCCATAATCCATGGGGCTTTCTTT. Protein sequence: CATSDPIIHGAFF. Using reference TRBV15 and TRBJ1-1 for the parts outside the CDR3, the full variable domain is DAMVIQNPRYQVTQFGKPVTLSCSQTLNHNVMYWYQQKSSQAPKLLFHYYDKDFNNEADTPDNFQSRRPNTSFCFLDIRSPGLGDTAMYLCATSDPIIHGAFFGQGTRLTVV.

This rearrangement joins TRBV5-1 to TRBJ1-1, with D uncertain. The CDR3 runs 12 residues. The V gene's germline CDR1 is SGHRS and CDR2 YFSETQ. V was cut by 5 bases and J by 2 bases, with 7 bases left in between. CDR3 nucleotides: TGCGCCAGCAGAGACGTTAACACTGAAGCTTTCTTT. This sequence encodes CASRDVNTEAFF.

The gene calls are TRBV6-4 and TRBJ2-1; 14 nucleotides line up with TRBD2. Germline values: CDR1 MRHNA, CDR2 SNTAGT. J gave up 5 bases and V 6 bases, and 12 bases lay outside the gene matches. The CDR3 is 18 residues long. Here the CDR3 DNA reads TGTGCCAGCAGCCCCGGGGGACTAGCGGGGGAGCTACACAATGAGCAGTTCTTC. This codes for CASSPGGLAGELHNEQFF.

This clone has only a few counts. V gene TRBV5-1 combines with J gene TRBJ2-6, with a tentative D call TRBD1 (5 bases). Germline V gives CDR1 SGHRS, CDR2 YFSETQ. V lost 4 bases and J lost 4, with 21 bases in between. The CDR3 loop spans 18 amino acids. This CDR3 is CASSPSRGVNSGANVLTF. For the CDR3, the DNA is TGCGCCAGCAGCCCCTCTAGGGGCGTAAATTCCGGGGCCAACGTCCTGACTTTC.

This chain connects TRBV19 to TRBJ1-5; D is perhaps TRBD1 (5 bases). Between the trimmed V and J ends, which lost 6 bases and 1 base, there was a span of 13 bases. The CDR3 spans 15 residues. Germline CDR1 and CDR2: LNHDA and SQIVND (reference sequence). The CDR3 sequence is CASRPGRASNQPQHF. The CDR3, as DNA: TGTGCCAGTAGGCCGGGCAGGGCAAGCAATCAGCCCCAGCATTTT.

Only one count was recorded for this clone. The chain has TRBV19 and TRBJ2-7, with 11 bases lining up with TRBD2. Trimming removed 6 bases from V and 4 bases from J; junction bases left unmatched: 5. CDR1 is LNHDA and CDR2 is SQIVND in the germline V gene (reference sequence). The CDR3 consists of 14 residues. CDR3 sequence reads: CASRLAGGTYEQYF. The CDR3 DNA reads TGTGCCAGTAGATTAGCGGGAGGGACGTACGAGCAGTACTTC. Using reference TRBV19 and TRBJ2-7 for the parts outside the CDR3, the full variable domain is DGGITQSPKYLFRKEGQNVTLSCEQNLNHDAMYWYRQDPGQGLRLIYYSQIVNDFQKGDIAEGYSVSREKKESFPLTVTSAQKNPTAFYLCASRLAGGTYEQYFGPGTRLTVT.

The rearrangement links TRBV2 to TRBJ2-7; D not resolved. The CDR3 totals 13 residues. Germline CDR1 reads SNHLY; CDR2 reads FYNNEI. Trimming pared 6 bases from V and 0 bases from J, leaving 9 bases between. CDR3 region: CASSEKSSYEQYF. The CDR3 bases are TGTGCCAGCAGCGAAAAGAGCTCCTACGAGCAGTACTTC.

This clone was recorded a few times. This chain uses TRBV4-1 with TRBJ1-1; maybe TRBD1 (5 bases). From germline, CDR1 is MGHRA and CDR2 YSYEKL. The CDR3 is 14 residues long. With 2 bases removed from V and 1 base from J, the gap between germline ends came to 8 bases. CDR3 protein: CASSQQGTNTEAFF. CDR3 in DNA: TGCGCCAGCAGCCAACAGGGAACGAACACTGAAGCTTTCTTT.

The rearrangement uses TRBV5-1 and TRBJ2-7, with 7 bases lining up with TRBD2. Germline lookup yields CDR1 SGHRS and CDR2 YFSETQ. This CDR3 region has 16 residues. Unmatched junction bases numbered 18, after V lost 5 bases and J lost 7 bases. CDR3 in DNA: TGCGCCAGCAGGAAGACTGGGGGGGATCGACTAGGAGAGCAGTACTTC. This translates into CASRKTGGDRLGEQYF.

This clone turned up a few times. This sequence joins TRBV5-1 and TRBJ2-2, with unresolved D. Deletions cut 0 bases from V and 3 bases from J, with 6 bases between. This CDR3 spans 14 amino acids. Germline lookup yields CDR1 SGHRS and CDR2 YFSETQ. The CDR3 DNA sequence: TGCGCCAGCAGCTTGGGATCTGACACCGGGGAGCTGTTTTTT. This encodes CASSLGSDTGELFF.